This is a list of T cell receptor beta chains from one sample in a study of technical replicates of blood from a handful of donors. Clones were sequenced by immunoSEQ multiplex PCR, and TCRdb holds only the in-frame ones, with some missing. The table records about 85,000 clones, around 94% of them present only once. Sequenced input: T cells isolated from PBMCs. These receptors were obtained from a human donor in good health. The CDR3 runs from the conserved cysteine through the conserved F or W. The order of the fields is J gene, V gene, CDR3 protein.

>TRBJ1-1|TRBV20-1
CSAGGGTEAFF
>TRBJ1-2|TRBV7-9
CASSHGTDYGYTF
>TRBJ1-4|TRBV4-3
CASSRILDSNEKLFF
>TRBJ2-1|TRBV7-9
CASSSSPTGAYNEQFF
>TRBJ1-2|TRBV19
CASSPRTETYKDGYTF
>TRBJ2-1|TRBV5-3
CARSPRGEQFF
>TRBJ1-1|TRBV27
CAVGVTANTEAFF
>TRBJ1-3|TRBV4-1
CASSHRSQGNRNTIYF
>TRBJ1-5|TRBV7-2
CASSLGEGYQPQHF
>TRBJ1-2|TRBV27
CASSFGQGVAGYTF
>TRBJ2-7|TRBV4-1
CASSREPTGGGDEQYF
>TRBJ2-1|TRBV11-2
CASSLGWTSYNEQFF
>TRBJ1-4|TRBV9
CASSYAGYINEKLFF
>TRBJ2-2|TRBV19
CASSSQTNTGELFF
>TRBJ1-5|TRBV7-8
CASSLWDRGQDQPQHF
>TRBJ2-3|TRBV11-2
CASSLVADSTDTQYF
>TRBJ1-1|TRBV5-8
CASSLATEAFF